Detailed here is one T cell receptor (beta chain). The target antigen is unknown. TCRdb independently ran MiXCR on the reads; one entry per CDR3 protein. The sample records 250,000 or so distinct CDR3 sequences, around 15% being singletons. The germline gives CDR1 SGHNT, CDR2 YYREEE (reference sequence). CDR3 length equals 15 residues. Trimming removed 0 bases from V and 3 bases from J, with 12 bases in between. The record originates from a study of T cell repertoires in cytomegalovirus infection. Study summary: Public TCR beta signatures indicated both CMV infection and matching HLA type.

Study-wide results and caveats: The cumulative frequency of public TCR beta families identified carriers of CMV plus the relevant HLA. What dominated the ex vivo response were HLA-C-restricted CMV-specific TCR beta clonotypes.

The clonotype was recovered from a human donor in good health (CMV status not recorded). Some clones in this sample may be carry-over from other donors' samples. The chain joins TRBV5-4 to TRBJ1-1; D is undetermined. Input material: CD8+ T cells from PBMCs. The CDR3 loop reads CASSLAIGGDTEAFF. The CDR3 DNA is TGTGCCAGCAGCTTGGCGATCGGCGGGGACACTGAAGCTTTCTTT.